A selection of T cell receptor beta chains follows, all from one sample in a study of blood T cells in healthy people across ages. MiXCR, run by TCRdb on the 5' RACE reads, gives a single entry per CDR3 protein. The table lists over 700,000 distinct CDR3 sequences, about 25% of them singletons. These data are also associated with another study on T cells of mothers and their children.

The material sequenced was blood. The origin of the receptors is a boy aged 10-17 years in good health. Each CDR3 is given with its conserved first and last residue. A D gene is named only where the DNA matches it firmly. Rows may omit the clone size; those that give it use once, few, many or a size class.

CDR3aa: CASLESFNEKLFF
CDR3nt: TGTGCCAGCCTAGAGTCTTTCAATGAAAAACTGTTTTTT
j_gene: TRBJ1-4
v_gene: TRBV12-3/TRBV12-4
d_gene: .
abundance: .

CDR3aa: CASSPTDSSNEKLFF
CDR3nt: TGTGCCAGCTCACCCACGGACAGTTCTAATGAAAAACTGTTTTTT
j_gene: TRBJ1-4
v_gene: TRBV18
d_gene: .
abundance: .

CDR3aa: CASHKAENYGYTF
CDR3nt: TGTGCCTCCCATAAGGCGGAAAACTATGGCTACACCTTC
j_gene: TRBJ1-2
v_gene: TRBV7-9
d_gene: .
abundance: .

CDR3aa: CASSDGTSGWNEQFF
CDR3nt: TGTGCCAGCAGTGATGGGACTAGCGGCTGGAATGAGCAGTTCTTC
j_gene: TRBJ2-1
v_gene: TRBV2
d_gene: TRBD2
abundance: .

CDR3aa: CSASSAGGPSYEQYF
CDR3nt: TGCAGTGCTAGCTCAGCGGGAGGGCCGTCCTACGAGCAGTACTTC
j_gene: TRBJ2-7
v_gene: TRBV20-1
d_gene: TRBD2
abundance: .

CDR3aa: CASSLEGAVDNEQFF
CDR3nt: TGCGCCAGCAGCTTGGAGGGGGCTGTTGACAATGAGCAGTTCTTC
j_gene: TRBJ2-1
v_gene: TRBV5-1
d_gene: TRBD1
abundance: many

CDR3aa: CASSLLPGPPYEQYF
CDR3nt: TGCGCCAGCAGCTTGCTCCCGGGACCCCCCTACGAGCAGTACTTC
j_gene: TRBJ2-7
v_gene: TRBV5-1
d_gene: .
abundance: few

CDR3aa: CASSPDSTGSGANVLTF
CDR3nt: TGTGCCAGCTCACCAGACAGTACAGGGTCTGGGGCCAACGTCCTGACTTTC
j_gene: TRBJ2-6
v_gene: TRBV18
d_gene: .
abundance: .

CDR3aa: CASSLDGKGTDTQYF
CDR3nt: TGTGCCAGCAGCTTAGACGGGAAAGGCACAGATACGCAGTATTTT
j_gene: TRBJ2-3
v_gene: TRBV11-2
d_gene: .
abundance: few

CDR3aa: CATEAGTGAWNEQFF
CDR3nt: TGCGCCACCGAAGCCGGGACAGGGGCCTGGAATGAGCAGTTCTTC
j_gene: TRBJ2-1
v_gene: TRBV4-1
d_gene: TRBD1
abundance: few

CDR3aa: CASSTNREDGYTF
CDR3nt: TGTGCCAGCAGTACTAACAGGGAAGATGGCTACACCTTC
j_gene: TRBJ1-2
v_gene: TRBV11-2
d_gene: .
abundance: few

CDR3aa: CASSLADRVHF
CDR3nt: TGTGCCAGCAGCTTAGCCGACAGGGTGCACTTC
j_gene: TRBJ2-5
v_gene: TRBV7-2
d_gene: TRBD1
abundance: few

CDR3aa: CSFERTGGNEQFF
CDR3nt: TGCAGCTTTGAAAGGACAGGGGGGAATGAGCAGTTCTTC
j_gene: TRBJ2-1
v_gene: TRBV29-1
d_gene: TRBD1
abundance: few

CDR3aa: CASSLDQGLAGESEQYF
CDR3nt: TGTGCCAGCAGCTTAGACCAAGGACTAGCGGGAGAAAGCGAGCAGTACTTC
j_gene: TRBJ2-7
v_gene: TRBV7-6
d_gene: TRBD2
abundance: .

CDR3aa: CASGSNLSPLRTNEKLFF
CDR3nt: TGTGCCAGCGGGTCGAACCTCTCACCTCTCCGGACTAATGAAAAACTGTTTTTT
j_gene: TRBJ1-4
v_gene: TRBV27
d_gene: .
abundance: .

CDR3aa: CASSRLSLGQATNEKLFF
CDR3nt: TGTGCCAGCAGTCGTTTAAGCCTGGGGCAAGCAACTAATGAAAAACTGTTTTTT
j_gene: TRBJ1-4
v_gene: TRBV28
d_gene: .
abundance: many

CDR3aa: CASSFSGSSYNEQFF
CDR3nt: TGTGCCAGCAGCTTTAGCGGGAGCTCCTACAATGAGCAGTTCTTC
j_gene: TRBJ2-1
v_gene: TRBV7-2
d_gene: TRBD2
abundance: many

CDR3aa: CASSPPTNQETQYF
CDR3nt: TGTGCCAGCAGCCCCCCGACTAATCAAGAGACCCAGTACTTC
j_gene: TRBJ2-5
v_gene: TRBV7-2
d_gene: .
abundance: .

CDR3aa: CASSQDGQGAGETQYF
CDR3nt: TGTGCCAGCAGCCAAGATGGCCAGGGGGCCGGAGAGACCCAGTACTTC
j_gene: TRBJ2-5
v_gene: TRBV3-1
d_gene: TRBD1
abundance: .

CDR3aa: CASSYQDSSYEQYF
CDR3nt: TGTGCCAGCAGTTACCAGGACAGCTCCTACGAGCAGTACTTC
j_gene: TRBJ2-7
v_gene: TRBV6-2/TRBV6-3
d_gene: .
abundance: .

CDR3aa: CASSVRGLETQYF
CDR3nt: TGTGCCAGCAGTGTCCGAGGGTTGGAGACCCAGTACTTC
j_gene: TRBJ2-5
v_gene: TRBV2
d_gene: .
abundance: .

CDR3aa: CASSPPGSGPYEQYF
CDR3nt: TGTGCCAGCAGCCCCCCGGGTAGCGGACCATACGAGCAGTACTTC
j_gene: TRBJ2-7
v_gene: TRBV7-2
d_gene: .
abundance: .

CDR3aa: CASSISGVRTSGELFF
CDR3nt: TGTGCCAGTAGTATTAGCGGGGTGAGAACTTCGGGGGAGCTGTTTTTT
j_gene: TRBJ2-2
v_gene: TRBV19
d_gene: TRBD2
abundance: .

CDR3aa: CASSTRRDTNLEQYF
CDR3nt: TGTGCCAGCAGTACGCGCCGGGACACAAATCTCGAGCAGTACTTC
j_gene: TRBJ2-7
v_gene: TRBV28
d_gene: .
abundance: .

CDR3aa: CASSLGNGLNTEAFF
CDR3nt: TGTGCCAGCAGCTTAGGCAACGGACTGAACACTGAAGCTTTCTTT
j_gene: TRBJ1-1
v_gene: TRBV7-9
d_gene: .
abundance: .

CDR3aa: CASSTGGDTEAFF
CDR3nt: TGTGCCAGCAGCACGGGGGGGGACACTGAAGCTTTCTTT
j_gene: TRBJ1-1
v_gene: TRBV9
d_gene: .
abundance: few

CDR3aa: CSAREEQRGNTYEQYF
CDR3nt: TGCAGTGCTAGAGAGGAACAGCGGGGGAACACCTACGAGCAGTACTTC
j_gene: TRBJ2-7
v_gene: TRBV20-1
d_gene: TRBD2
abundance: .

CDR3aa: CSARDRGGEKLFF
CDR3nt: TGCAGTGCTAGAGACAGGGGCGGTGAAAAACTGTTTTTT
j_gene: TRBJ1-4
v_gene: TRBV20-1
d_gene: .
abundance: few

CDR3aa: CASSQIAYEQYF
CDR3nt: TGTGCCAGCAGCCAGATAGCCTACGAGCAGTACTTC
j_gene: TRBJ2-7
v_gene: TRBV25-1
d_gene: .
abundance: few

CDR3aa: CASSLEAGGSETQYF
CDR3nt: TGTGCCAGCAGTTTGGAGGCAGGGGGATCCGAGACCCAGTACTTC
j_gene: TRBJ2-5
v_gene: TRBV6-6
d_gene: TRBD1
abundance: .

CDR3aa: CASSESGHHEQYF
CDR3nt: TGCGCCAGCAGTGAGTCCGGGCACCACGAGCAGTACTTC
j_gene: TRBJ2-7
v_gene: TRBV10-2
d_gene: .
abundance: .

CDR3aa: CASMTVGAGYGYTF
CDR3nt: TGTGCCAGCATGACTGTGGGGGCTGGCTATGGCTACACCTTC
j_gene: TRBJ1-2
v_gene: TRBV28
d_gene: .
abundance: .

CDR3aa: CATSQGENTEAFF
CDR3nt: TGTGCCACCAGCCAGGGCGAGAACACTGAAGCTTTCTTT
j_gene: TRBJ1-1
v_gene: TRBV15
d_gene: .
abundance: .

CDR3aa: CASTSLLYNEQFF
CDR3nt: TGTGCCAGCACCTCCCTTCTTTACAATGAGCAGTTCTTC
j_gene: TRBJ2-1
v_gene: TRBV7-9
d_gene: .
abundance: .

CDR3aa: CAILQNYPYEQYF
CDR3nt: TGTGCCATCCTTCAAAACTACCCCTACGAGCAGTACTTC
j_gene: TRBJ2-7
v_gene: TRBV10-3
d_gene: .
abundance: few

CDR3aa: CATSPGDPYNEQFF
CDR3nt: TGTGCCACCAGTCCGGGGGACCCCTACAATGAGCAGTTCTTC
j_gene: TRBJ2-1
v_gene: TRBV24-1
d_gene: .
abundance: few

CDR3aa: CSARVDISSYNEQFF
CDR3nt: TGCAGTGCTAGAGTCGACATATCCTCCTACAATGAGCAGTTCTTC
j_gene: TRBJ2-1
v_gene: TRBV20-1
d_gene: .
abundance: .

CDR3aa: CASSARLAGEETQYF
CDR3nt: TGTGCCAGCAGCGCCAGACTAGCGGGGGAAGAGACCCAGTACTTC
j_gene: TRBJ2-5
v_gene: TRBV9
d_gene: TRBD2
abundance: .

CDR3aa: CASRGREYGYTF
CDR3nt: TGTGCCAGCAGGGGCAGGGAATATGGCTACACCTTC
j_gene: TRBJ1-2
v_gene: TRBV12-3/TRBV12-4
d_gene: .
abundance: .

CDR3aa: CASSLAMGGEQYF
CDR3nt: TGTGCCAGCAGTTTAGCTATGGGTGGCGAGCAGTACTTC
j_gene: TRBJ2-7
v_gene: TRBV12-3/TRBV12-4
d_gene: .
abundance: .

CDR3aa: CASSSPRDRVETQYF
CDR3nt: TGTGCCAGCAGCTCACCCCGGGACAGGGTTGAGACCCAGTACTTC
j_gene: TRBJ2-5
v_gene: TRBV13
d_gene: TRBD1
abundance: few